This T cell receptor beta chain derives from a study of blood T cells in healthy people across ages. Trimming left V 1 base short and J 4 bases short, with 13 bases between. The CDR3 has 15 residues. CDR1 is ENHRY, CDR2 SYGVKD, per germline. This clonotype was picked up a small number of times. With a J-beta primer mix and a sample-barcoded 5' primer, a second PCR ran roughly 6 to 12 cycles. TCRdb used MiXCR to reprocess the 5' RACE reads, holding one entry per CDR3 protein. This repertoire shows around 1.1 million distinct CDR3 sequences, roughly two fifths found once; its top ten account for about an eighth.

The chain is built from TRBV10-3 and TRBJ1-2; D not resolved. Sequencing was done on a sample of blood. The TCR sequence derives from a man between 18 and 35 years old in good health. CDR3 DNA: TGTGCCATCAGTGAGTTGAATGGTGGTTCCTATGGCTACACCTTC. Translated: CAISELNGGSYGYTF.